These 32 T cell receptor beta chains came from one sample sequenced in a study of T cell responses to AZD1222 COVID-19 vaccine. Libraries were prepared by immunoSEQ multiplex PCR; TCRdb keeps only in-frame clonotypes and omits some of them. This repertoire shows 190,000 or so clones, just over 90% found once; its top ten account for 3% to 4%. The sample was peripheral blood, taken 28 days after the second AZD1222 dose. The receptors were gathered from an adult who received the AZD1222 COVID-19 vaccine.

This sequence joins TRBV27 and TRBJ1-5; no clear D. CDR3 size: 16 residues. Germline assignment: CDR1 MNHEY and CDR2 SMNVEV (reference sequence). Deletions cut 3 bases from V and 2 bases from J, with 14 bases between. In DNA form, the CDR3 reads TGTGCCAGCAGTTTGAACGGGGTGGGAGGCAATCAGCCCCAGCATTTT. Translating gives CASSLNGVGGNQPQHF.

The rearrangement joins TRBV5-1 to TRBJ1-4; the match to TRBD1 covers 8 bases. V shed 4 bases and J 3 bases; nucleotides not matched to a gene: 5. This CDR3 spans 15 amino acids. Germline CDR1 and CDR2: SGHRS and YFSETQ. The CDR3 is CASSVGQAANEKLFF. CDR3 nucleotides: TGCGCCAGCAGCGTGGGACAGGCAGCTAATGAAAAACTGTTTTTT.

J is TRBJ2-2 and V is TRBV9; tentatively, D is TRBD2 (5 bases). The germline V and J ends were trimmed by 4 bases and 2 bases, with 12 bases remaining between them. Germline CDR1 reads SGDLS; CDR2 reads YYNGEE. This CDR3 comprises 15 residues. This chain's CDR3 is CASSWEQQNTGELFF. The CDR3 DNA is TGTGCCAGCAGCTGGGAGCAGCAAAACACCGGGGAGCTGTTTTTT.

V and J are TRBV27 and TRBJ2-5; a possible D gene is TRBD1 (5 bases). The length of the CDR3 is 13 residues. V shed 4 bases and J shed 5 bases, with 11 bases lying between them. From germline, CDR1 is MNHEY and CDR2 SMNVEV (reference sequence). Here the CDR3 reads CASSSTNRETQYF. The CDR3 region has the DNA TGTGCCAGCAGTTCTACGAACAGGGAGACCCAGTACTTC.

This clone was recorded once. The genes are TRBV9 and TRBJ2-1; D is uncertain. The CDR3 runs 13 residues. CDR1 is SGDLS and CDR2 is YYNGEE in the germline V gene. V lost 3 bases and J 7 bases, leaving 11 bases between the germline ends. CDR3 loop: CASSAHRANEQFF. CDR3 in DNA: TGTGCCAGCAGCGCTCACCGGGCGAATGAGCAGTTCTTC.

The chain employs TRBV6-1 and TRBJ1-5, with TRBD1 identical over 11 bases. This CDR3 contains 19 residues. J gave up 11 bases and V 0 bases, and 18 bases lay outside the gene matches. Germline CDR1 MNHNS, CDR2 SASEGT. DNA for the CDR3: TGTGCCAGCAGTGAAGCGCGTGGACAGGGGGCGCTTAAAGAAGCATCCCAGCATTTT. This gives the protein CASSEARGQGALKEASQHF.

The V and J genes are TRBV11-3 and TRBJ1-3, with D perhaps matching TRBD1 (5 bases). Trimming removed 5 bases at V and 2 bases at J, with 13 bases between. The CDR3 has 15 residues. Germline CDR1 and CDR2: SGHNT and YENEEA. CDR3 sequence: CASSLGTKPGNTIYF. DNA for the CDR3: TGTGCCAGCAGCCTCGGGACGAAACCTGGAAACACCATATATTTT.

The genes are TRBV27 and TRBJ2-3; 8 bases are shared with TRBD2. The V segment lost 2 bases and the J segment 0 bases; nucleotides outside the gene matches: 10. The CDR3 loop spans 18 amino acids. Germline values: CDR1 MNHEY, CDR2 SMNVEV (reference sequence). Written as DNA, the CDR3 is TGTGCCAGCAGTTTAGAACTGTCGGCTAGCGGGAGCACAGATACGCAGTATTTT. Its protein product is CASSLELSASGSTDTQYF.

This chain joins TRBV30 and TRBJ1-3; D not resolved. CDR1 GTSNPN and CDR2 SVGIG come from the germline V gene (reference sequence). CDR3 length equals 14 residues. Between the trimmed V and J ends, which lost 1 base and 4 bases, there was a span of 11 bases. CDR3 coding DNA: TGTGCCTGGAGTGGGCAGAAGATAGGAAACACCATATATTTT. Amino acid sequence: CAWSGQKIGNTIYF. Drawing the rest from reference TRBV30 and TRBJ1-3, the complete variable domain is SQTIHQWPATLVQPVGSPLSLECTVEGTSNPNLYWYRQAAGRGLQLLFYSVGIGQISSEVPQNLSASRPQDRQFILSSKKLLLSDSGFYLCAWSGQKIGNTIYFGEGSWLTVV.

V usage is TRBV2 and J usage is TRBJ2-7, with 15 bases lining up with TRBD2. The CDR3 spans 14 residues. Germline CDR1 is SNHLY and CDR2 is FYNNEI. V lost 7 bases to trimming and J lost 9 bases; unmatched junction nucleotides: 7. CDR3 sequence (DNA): TGTGCCAGCACAGAGGGACTAGCGGGAGGAGCGCAGTACTTC. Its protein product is CASTEGLAGGAQYF.

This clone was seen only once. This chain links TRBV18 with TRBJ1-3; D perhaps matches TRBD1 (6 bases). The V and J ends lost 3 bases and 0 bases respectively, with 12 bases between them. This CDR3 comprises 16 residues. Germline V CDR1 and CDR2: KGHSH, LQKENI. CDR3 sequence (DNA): TGTGCCAGCTCACCCAACACAGGGTTCTCTGGAAACACCATATATTTT. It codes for CASSPNTGFSGNTIYF.

CDR3 sequence: CASMGGTLAVNQPQHF. CDR3 DNA: TGTGCCAGCATGGGGGGAACGCTGGCGGTCAATCAGCCCCAGCATTTT. The chain uses TRBV28 and TRBJ1-5; TRBD1 is a possible D gene (5 bases). This CDR3 comprises 16 residues. Trimming took off 7 bases at V and 3 bases at J, with 19 bases between the two ends. Germline-derived CDR1 and CDR2 are MDHEN and SYDVKM. Full variable domain (outside the CDR3, taken from reference TRBV28 and TRBJ1-5): DVKVTQSSRYLVKRTGEKVFLECVQDMDHENMFWYRQDPGLGLRLIYFSYDVKMKEKGDIPEGYSVSREKKERFSLILESASTNQTSMYLCASMGGTLAVNQPQHFGDGTRLSIL.

CDR3 region: CASSEETYRLSTGELFF. The CDR3, as DNA: TGTGCCAGCAGTGAAGAAACTTACAGGCTTTCCACCGGGGAGCTGTTTTTT. The chain couples TRBV6-1 to TRBJ2-2, with a possible D match to TRBD1 (5 bases). Trimming removed 1 base at V and 4 bases at J, with 16 bases between. From germline, CDR1 is MNHNS and CDR2 SASEGT. The CDR3 covers 17 residues.

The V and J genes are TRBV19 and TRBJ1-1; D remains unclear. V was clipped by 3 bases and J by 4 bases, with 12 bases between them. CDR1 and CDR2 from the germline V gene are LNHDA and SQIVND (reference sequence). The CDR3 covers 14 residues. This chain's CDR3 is CASSITLRSTEAFF. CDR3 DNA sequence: TGTGCCAGTAGTATCACCTTAAGGTCCACTGAAGCTTTCTTT.

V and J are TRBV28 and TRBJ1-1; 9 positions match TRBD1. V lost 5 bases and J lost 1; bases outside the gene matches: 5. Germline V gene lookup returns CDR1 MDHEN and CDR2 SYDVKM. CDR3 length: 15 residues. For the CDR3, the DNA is TGTGCCAGCAGTATCACAGGGGGCGGGAACACTGAAGCTTTCTTT. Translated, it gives CASSITGGGNTEAFF.

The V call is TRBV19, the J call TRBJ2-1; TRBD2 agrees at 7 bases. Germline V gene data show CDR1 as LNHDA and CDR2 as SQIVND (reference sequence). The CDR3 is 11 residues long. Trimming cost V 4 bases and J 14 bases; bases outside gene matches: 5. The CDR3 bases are TGTGCCAGTAGTACTGGACTAGTAAAGTTCTTC. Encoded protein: CASSTGLVKFF.

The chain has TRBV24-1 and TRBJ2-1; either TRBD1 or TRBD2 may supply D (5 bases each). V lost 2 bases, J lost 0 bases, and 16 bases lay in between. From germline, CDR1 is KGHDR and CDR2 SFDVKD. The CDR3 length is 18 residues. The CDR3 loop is CATSDSGQRPSSYNEQFF. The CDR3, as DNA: TGTGCCACCAGTGATTCGGGGCAGCGACCAAGCTCCTACAATGAGCAGTTCTTC.

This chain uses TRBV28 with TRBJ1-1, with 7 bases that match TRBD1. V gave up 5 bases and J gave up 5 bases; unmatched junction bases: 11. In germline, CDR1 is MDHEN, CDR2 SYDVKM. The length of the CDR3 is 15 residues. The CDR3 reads CASSQPTGVRTEAFF. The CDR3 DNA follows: TGTGCCAGCAGTCAACCCACAGGGGTAAGGACTGAAGCTTTCTTT.

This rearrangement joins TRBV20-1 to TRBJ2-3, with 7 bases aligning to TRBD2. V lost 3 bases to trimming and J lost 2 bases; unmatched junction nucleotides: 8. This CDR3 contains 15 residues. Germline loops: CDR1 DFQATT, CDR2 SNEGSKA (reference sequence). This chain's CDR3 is CSASRLAVITDTQYF. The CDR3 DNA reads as TGCAGTGCTAGTAGGCTAGCGGTAATCACAGATACGCAGTATTTT.

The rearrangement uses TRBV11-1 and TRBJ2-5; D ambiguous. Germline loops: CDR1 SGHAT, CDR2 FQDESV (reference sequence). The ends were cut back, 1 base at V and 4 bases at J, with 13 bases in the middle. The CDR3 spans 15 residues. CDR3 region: CASSLGTPIRETQYF. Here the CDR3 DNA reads TGTGCCAGCAGCTTAGGGACGCCAATTCGAGAGACCCAGTACTTC.

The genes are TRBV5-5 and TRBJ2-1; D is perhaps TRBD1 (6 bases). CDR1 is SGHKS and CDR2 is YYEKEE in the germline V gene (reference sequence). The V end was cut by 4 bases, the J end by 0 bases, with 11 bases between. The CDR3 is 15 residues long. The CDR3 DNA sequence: TGTGCCAGCAGCCTGGGACAAAGCTCCTACAATGAGCAGTTCTTC. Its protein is CASSLGQSSYNEQFF.

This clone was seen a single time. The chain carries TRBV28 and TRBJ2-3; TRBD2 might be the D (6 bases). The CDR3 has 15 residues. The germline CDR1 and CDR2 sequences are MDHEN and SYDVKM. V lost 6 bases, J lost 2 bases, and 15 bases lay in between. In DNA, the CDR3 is TGTGCCAGCAGCACGTCCGGGACTCACACAGATACGCAGTATTTT. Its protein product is CASSTSGTHTDTQYF.

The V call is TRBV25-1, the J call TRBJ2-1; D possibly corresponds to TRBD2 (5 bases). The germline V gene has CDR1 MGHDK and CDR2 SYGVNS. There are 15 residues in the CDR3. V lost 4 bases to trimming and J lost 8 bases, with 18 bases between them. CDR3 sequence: CASSARGNYPYEQFF. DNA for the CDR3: TGTGCCAGCAGTGCCCGGGGAAATTACCCCTATGAGCAGTTCTTC.

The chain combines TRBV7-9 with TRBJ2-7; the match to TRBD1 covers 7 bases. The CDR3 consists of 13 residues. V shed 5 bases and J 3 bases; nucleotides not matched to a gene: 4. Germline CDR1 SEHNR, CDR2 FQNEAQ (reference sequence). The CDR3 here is CASSPGTDYEQYF. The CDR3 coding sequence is TGTGCCAGCAGCCCTGGGACAGACTACGAGCAGTACTTC. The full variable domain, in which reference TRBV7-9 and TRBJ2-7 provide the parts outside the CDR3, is DTGVSQNPRHKITKRGQNVTFRCDPISEHNRLYWYRQTLGQGPEFLTYFQNEAQLEKSRLLSDRFSAERPKGSFSTLEIQRTEQGDSAMYLCASSPGTDYEQYFGPGTRLTVT.

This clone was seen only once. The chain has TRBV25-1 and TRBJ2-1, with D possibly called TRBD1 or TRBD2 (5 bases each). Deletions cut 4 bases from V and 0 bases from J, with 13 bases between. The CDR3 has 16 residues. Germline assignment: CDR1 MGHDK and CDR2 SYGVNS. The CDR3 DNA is TGTGCCAGCAGTGGGGACGTTTTTAGCTCCTACAATGAGCAGTTCTTC. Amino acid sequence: CASSGDVFSSYNEQFF.

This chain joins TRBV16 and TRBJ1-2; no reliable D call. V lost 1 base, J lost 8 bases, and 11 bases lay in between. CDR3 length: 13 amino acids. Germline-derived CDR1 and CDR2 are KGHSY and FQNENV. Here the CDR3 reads CASSQLAAEGYTF. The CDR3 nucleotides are TGTGCCAGCAGCCAATTAGCGGCAGAAGGCTACACCTTC.

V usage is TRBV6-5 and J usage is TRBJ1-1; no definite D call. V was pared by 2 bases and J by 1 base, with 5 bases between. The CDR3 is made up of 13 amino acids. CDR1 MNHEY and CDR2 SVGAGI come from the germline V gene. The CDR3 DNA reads TGTGCCAGCAGTTACCGCACGAACACTGAAGCTTTCTTT. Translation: CASSYRTNTEAFF.

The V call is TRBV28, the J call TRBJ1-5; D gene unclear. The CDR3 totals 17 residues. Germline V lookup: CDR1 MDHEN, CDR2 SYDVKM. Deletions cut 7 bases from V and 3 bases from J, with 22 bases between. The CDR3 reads CASILRGGGPVNQPQHF. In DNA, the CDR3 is TGTGCCAGCATCTTAAGAGGAGGTGGACCCGTCAATCAGCCCCAGCATTTT.

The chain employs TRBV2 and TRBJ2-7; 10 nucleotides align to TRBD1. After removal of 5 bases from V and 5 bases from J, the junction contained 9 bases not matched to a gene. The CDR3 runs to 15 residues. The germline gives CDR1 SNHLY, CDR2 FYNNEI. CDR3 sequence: CASSYTGTGAHEQYF. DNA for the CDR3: TGTGCCAGCAGTTATACCGGGACAGGGGCACACGAGCAGTACTTC.

CDR3 loop: CASSPDTSNQPQHF. As DNA, the CDR3 is TGCGCCAGCAGCCCGGACACTAGCAATCAGCCCCAGCATTTT. The V gene is TRBV5-1, the J gene TRBJ1-5; perhaps TRBD1 as D (5 bases). Trimming took off 4 bases at V and 0 bases at J, with 8 bases between the two ends. The germline V gene has CDR1 SGHRS and CDR2 YFSETQ. This CDR3 spans 14 amino acids.

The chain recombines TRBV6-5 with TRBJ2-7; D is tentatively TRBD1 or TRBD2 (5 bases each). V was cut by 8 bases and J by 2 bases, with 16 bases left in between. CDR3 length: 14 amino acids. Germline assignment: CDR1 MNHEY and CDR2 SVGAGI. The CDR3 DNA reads TGTGCCAGCCGGGGCCTGTGGATCCCCTACGAGCAGTACTTC. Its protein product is CASRGLWIPYEQYF.

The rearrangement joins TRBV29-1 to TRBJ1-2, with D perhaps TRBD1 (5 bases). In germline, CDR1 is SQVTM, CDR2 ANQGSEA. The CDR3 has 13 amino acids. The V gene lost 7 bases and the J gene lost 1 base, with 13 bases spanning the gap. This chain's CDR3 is CSAPSQGNYGYTF. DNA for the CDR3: TGCAGCGCCCCGTCGCAGGGTAACTATGGCTACACCTTC.